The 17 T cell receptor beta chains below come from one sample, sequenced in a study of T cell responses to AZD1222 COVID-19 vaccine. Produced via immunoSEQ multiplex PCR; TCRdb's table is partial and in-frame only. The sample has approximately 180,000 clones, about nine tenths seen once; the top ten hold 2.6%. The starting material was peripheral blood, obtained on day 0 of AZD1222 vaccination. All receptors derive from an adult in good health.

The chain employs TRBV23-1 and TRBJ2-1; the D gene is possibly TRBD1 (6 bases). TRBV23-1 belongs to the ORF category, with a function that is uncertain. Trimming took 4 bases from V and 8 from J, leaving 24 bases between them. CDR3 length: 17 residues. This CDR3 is CASSPTTPGPRGDEQFF. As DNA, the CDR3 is TGCGCCAGCAGTCCGACCACTCCGGGCCCCAGGGGCGATGAGCAGTTCTTC.

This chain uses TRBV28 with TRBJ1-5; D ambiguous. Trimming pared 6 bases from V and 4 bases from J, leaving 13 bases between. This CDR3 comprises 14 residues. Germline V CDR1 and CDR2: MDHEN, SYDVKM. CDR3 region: CASSMDGRNQPQHF. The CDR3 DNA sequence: TGTGCCAGCAGCATGGACGGCCGAAATCAGCCCCAGCATTTT.

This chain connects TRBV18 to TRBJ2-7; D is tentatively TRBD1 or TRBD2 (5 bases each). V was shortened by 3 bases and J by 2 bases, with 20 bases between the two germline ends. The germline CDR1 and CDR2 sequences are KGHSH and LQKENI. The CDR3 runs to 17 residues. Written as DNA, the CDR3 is TGTGCCAGCTCACCGGGGGTTCCCCTACTATATACCTACGAGCAGTACTTC. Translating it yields CASSPGVPLLYTYEQYF.

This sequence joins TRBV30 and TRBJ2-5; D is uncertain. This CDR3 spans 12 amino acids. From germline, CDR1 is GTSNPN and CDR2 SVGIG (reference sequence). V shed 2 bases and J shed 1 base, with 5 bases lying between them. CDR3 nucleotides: TGTGCCTGGAGTTCAGTCCAAGAGACCCAGTACTTC. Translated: CAWSSVQETQYF. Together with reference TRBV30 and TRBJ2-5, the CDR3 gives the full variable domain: SQTIHQWPATLVQPVGSPLSLECTVEGTSNPNLYWYRQAAGRGLQLLFYSVGIGQISSEVPQNLSASRPQDRQFILSSKKLLLSDSGFYLCAWSSVQETQYFGPGTRLLVL.

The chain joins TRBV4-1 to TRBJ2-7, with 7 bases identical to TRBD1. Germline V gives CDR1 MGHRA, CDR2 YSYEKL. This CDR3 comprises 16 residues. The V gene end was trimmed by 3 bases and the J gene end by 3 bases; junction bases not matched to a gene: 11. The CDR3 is CASSQADRALVYEQYF. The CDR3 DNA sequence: TGCGCCAGCAGCCAGGCCGACAGGGCGTTAGTCTACGAGCAGTACTTC.

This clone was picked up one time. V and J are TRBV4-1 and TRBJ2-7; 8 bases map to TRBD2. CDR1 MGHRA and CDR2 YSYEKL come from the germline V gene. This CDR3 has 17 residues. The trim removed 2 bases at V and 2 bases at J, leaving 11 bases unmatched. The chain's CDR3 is CASSQSWAAGVPYEQYF. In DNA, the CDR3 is TGCGCCAGCAGCCAATCGTGGGCAGCGGGAGTCCCCTACGAGCAGTACTTC.

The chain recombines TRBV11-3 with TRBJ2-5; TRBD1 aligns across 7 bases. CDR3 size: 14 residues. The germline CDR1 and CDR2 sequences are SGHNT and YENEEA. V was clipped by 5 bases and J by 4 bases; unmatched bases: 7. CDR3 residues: CASSPAGGPETQYF. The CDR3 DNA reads TGTGCCAGCAGCCCCGCAGGGGGACCAGAGACCCAGTACTTC.

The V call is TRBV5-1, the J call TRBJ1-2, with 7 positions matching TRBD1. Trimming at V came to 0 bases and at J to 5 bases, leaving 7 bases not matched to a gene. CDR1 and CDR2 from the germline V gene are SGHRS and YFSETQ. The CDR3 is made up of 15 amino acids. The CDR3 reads CASSLVSRGTYGYTF. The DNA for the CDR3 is TGCGCCAGCAGCTTGGTGAGCAGGGGGACTTATGGCTACACCTTC.

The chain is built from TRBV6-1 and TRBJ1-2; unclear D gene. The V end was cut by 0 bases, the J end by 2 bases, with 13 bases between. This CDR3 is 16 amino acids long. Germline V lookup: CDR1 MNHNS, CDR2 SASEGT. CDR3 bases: TGTGCCAGCAGTGAAGCGCCATATATCCCAAACTATGGCTACACCTTC. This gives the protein CASSEAPYIPNYGYTF.

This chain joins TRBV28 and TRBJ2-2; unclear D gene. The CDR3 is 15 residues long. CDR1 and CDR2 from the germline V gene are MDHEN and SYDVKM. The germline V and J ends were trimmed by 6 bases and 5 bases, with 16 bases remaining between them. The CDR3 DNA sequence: TGTGCCAGCAGCCCCCCCAGAGCCGGGACCGGGGAGCTGTTTTTT. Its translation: CASSPPRAGTGELFF.

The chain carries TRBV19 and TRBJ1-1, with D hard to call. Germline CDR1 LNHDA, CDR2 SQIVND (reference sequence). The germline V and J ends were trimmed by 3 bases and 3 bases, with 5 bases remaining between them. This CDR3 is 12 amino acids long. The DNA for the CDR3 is TGTGCCAGTAGTATTCAGCACACTGAAGCTTTCTTT. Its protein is CASSIQHTEAFF.

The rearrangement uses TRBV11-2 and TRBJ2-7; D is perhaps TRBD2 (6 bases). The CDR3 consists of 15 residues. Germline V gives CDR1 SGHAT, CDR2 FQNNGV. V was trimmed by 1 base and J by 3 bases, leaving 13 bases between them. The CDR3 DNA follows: TGTGCCAGCAGCTTAGTTGGGGGACTTTACTACGAGCAGTACTTC. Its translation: CASSLVGGLYYEQYF.

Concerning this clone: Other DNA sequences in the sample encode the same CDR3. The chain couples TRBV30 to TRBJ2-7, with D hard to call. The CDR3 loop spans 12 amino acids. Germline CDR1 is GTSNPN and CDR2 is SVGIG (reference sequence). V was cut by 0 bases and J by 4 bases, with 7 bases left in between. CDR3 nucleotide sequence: TGTGCCTGGAGTGTACGTGGGTACGAGCAGTACTTC. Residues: CAWSVRGYEQYF.

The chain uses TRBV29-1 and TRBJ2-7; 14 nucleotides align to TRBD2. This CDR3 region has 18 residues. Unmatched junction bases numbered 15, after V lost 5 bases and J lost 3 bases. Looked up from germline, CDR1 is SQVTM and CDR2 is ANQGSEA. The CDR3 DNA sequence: TGCAGCGTTTCCAGGGGGCTGGGGACTAGCGGGAGAAACTACGAGCAGTACTTC. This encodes CSVSRGLGTSGRNYEQYF.

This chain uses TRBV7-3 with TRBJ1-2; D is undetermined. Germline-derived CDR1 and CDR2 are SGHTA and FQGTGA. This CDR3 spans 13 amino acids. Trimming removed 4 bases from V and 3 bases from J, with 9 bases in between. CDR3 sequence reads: CASSSDGYYGYTF. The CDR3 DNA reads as TGTGCCAGCAGCTCTGACGGTTACTATGGCTACACCTTC.

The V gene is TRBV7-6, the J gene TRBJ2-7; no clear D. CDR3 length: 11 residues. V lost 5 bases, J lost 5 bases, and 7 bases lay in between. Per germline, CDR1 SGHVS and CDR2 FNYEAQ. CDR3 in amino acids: CASSLLNEQYF. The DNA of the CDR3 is TGTGCCAGCAGCCTCTTAAACGAGCAGTACTTC.

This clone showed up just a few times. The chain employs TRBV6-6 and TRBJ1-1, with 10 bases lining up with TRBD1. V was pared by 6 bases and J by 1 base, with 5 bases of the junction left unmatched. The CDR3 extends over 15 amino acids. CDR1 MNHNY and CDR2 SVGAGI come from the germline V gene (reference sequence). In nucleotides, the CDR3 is TGTGCCAGCAGAGACAGGGGGCAGACGAACACTGAAGCTTTCTTT. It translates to CASRDRGQTNTEAFF.